The T cell receptor beta chain described here comes from a study of blood T cell repertoires in COVID-19. Whole-study context: Samples taken during acute and convalescent COVID-19 were collected in the United States, Italy and Spain. PBMCs, B-cell-depleted T cells, or T cells provided the cDNA or gDNA that made up the material.

A remark on this clone: The same CDR3 can be traced to other DNA sequences in this sample.

V lost 5 bases to trimming and J lost 0 bases, with 8 bases between them. The V gene's germline CDR1 is SGHRS and CDR2 YFSETQ. This CDR3 contains 13 residues. Under the authors' procedure: How many nucleated cells were present was estimated from reference gene primer amplification. Only in-frame clones appear in the TCRdb table, and some are missing; sequencing was by immunoSEQ multiplex PCR. V and J calls plus clone size are reproduced from that table; the DNA served to infer D and trimming. The sample holds 55,000 or so clones, approximately 85% seen once. Sequenced material: peripheral blood. The rearrangement joins TRBV5-1 to TRBJ1-2; D is ambiguous. The TCR sequence derives from a human donor in a cohort sampled during active COVID-19. CDR3 sequence (DNA): TGCGCCAGCAGTTCGACACCTAACTATGGCTACACCTTC. This gives the protein CASSSTPNYGYTF.